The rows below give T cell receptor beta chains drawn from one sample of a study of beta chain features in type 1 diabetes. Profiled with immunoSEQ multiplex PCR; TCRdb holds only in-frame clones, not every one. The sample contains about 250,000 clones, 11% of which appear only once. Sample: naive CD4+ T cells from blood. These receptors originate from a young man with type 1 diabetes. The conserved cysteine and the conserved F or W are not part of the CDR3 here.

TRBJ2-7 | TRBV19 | ASTPTLDSYEQY
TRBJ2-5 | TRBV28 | ASSLLAGPQETQY
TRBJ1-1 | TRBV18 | ASSPQGFTEAF
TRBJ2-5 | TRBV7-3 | ASSLRGAGETQY
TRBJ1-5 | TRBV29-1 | SVGEGRDQPQH
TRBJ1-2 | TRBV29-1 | SVEKERLNYGYT
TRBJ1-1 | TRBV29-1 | SVVGSEAF
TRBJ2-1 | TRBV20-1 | SARGQGKQF
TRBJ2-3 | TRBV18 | ASSSPGQGLYTQY
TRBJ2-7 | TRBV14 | ASSQDTQFYEQY
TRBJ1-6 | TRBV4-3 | ASSQMTGSSNSPLH
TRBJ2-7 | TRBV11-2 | ASSLGQGGYEQY
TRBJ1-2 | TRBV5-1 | ASSLSIGEDNYGYT
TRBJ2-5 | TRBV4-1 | ASSQDLFRETQY
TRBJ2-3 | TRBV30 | AWGHGGTDTQY
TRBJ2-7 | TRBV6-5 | ASSEQGYEQY
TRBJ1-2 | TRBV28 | ASSQGTVKNA
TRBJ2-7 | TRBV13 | ASSTGTGTGGHEQY
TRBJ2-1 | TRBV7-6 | ASSPFAGSYNEQF
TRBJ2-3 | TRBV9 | ASSVGGGRNTDTQY
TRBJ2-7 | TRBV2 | ASNGGAYEQY
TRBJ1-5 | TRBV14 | ASSQDRWARNQPQH
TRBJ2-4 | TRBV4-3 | ASSQGRTVAKNIQY
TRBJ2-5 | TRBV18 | ASSHVKGEETQY
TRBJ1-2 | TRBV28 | ASRQTGTGDYGYT
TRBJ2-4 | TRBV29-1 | SVGLGQNIQY
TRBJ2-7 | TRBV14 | ASSPRQVISYEQY
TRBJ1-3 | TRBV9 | ASSTSTGGNTIY
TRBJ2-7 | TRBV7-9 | ASSSDPMSYEQY
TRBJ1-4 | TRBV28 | ASSKGHFNEKLF
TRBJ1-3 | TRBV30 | AWSRRDTGNTIY
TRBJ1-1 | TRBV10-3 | AIGRRDERTRGKNTEAF
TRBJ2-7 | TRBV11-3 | ASSLGQSSGEQY
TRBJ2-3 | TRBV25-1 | ASSIAGITDTQY
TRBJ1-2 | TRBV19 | ASSPRTGGLGGYT
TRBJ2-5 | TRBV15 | ATSRPKETQY
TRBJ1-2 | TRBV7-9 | ASTNYYGYDGYT
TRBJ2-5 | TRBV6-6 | ASLAGGQETQY
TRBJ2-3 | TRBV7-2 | ASSWDNGRTDTQY
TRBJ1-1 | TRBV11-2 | ASSLDLGGTEAF